This T cell receptor beta chain was profiled in a study of T cell responses to AZD1222 COVID-19 vaccine. The CDR3 contains 12 residues. Per the germline V gene, CDR1 is SGHKS and CDR2 is YYEKEE (reference sequence). V dropped 2 bases and J dropped 10; count of bases not matched to a gene: 5. Sequencing was performed with immunoSEQ multiplex PCR; in TCRdb, only in-frame clones are kept and a portion is missing. The sample gives over 100,000 clones, 80% to 90% of which show up once; about a fifth is in the top ten. The V call is TRBV5-5, the J call TRBJ2-7; 8 bases are shared with TRBD1. Here the sequenced sample was peripheral blood, taken on day 0 of AZD1222 vaccination. The receptor was isolated from an adult in good health. The CDR3 region has the DNA TGTGCCAGCAGCTTTGGGACAGGATACCAGTACTTC. It translates to CASSFGTGYQYF.